A single T cell receptor beta chain is shown here with its context. The CDR3 sequence is 16 residues long. The V gene end was trimmed by 3 bases and the J gene end by 2 bases; junction bases not matched to a gene: 7. The germline V gene encodes CDR1 MGHDK and CDR2 SYGVNS. This sample is part of a study of blood T cell repertoires in COVID-19. Across the whole study: Sources were T cells, B-cell-depleted T cells, or PBMCs; the material itself was cDNA or gDNA.

Clones were read by immunoSEQ multiplex PCR, and TCRdb kept only the in-frame ones, dropping some. The sample records just over 300,000 clones, 70% to 90% being singletons. Sequenced input: PBMCs or T cells enriched from blood (not recorded which). This chain joins TRBV25-1 and TRBJ2-3, with 8 bases fitting TRBD2. This receptor was taken from a man under 40 who had recovered from COVID-19. As DNA, the CDR3 is TGTGCCAGCAGTGAGAGCGGGGGCTCCGACACAGATACGCAGTATTTT. As protein: CASSESGGSDTDTQYF.